The 2 T cell receptor beta chains listed next were all sequenced from one sample in a study of blood T cell repertoires in COVID-19 (TCRdb year 2020). Library creation used the immunoSEQ multiplex PCR assay. As stored in TCRdb, this immuneACCESS dataset retains in-frame rearrangements with V and J assigned. A fraction of the clones does not appear; measured against another copy, unresolved V genes explain less than half of the discrepancy, and the remainder lacks a known reason. This sample has approximately 250,000 clones in its table, and 80% to 90% of those were observed once. Together, the top ten hold 2.5% to 3.5% of the sample. Sequenced: PBMCs or T cells enriched from blood (not recorded which). The receptors come from a woman in her 40s who had been exposed to COVID-19.

A remark on this clone: Relative to the germline gene, one junction end is altered; a read error may explain this. The V and J genes are TRBV5-1 and TRBJ2-2; D gene ambiguous. This CDR3 has 15 amino acids. Germline V gene lookup returns CDR1 SGHRS and CDR2 YFSETQ. The CDR3 region has the DNA TGTGCCAGCAGCTTTAGATCCGATCGAACCGGGGAGCTGTTTTTT. This sequence encodes CASSFRSDRTGELFF.

This clone showed up just once. This chain joins TRBV7-2 and TRBJ2-1, with 9 bases matching TRBD2. J was trimmed by 4 bases and V by 5 bases; bases with no gene match: 12. The CDR3 totals 17 residues. Per germline, CDR1 SGHTA and CDR2 FQGNSA. This CDR3 reads CASSETSGVYLYNEQFF. In DNA, the CDR3 is TGTGCCAGCAGCGAGACTAGCGGCGTTTACTTATACAATGAGCAGTTCTTC.